This TCR beta chain came from a study of shared clonotypes between healthy human individuals. Genomic DNA of each subset was evenly split across several immunoSEQ plates. This table comes from immunoSEQ multiplex PCR, and its TCRdb copy is limited to in-frame clones, with some not included. Of 2.5 million or so clones detected, around 90% appear once; the ten largest clones hold over 0.12%. Study-wide results and limits: Generation probability values for non-shared clonotypes were lower than those for clonotypes shared by all four donors. Larger estimated richness was generally recorded for naive subsets relative to memory subsets. Around 4.7% of naive CD4 clonotypes were shared across four donors.

A note on this clone: The antigen remains undetermined.

Specimen: naive CD4+ T cells sorted from blood. Subset in this sample: CD45RA+ positively selected. This receptor was identified in a man aged 18 to 35 in good health.

The CDR3 DNA sequence: TGTGCCAGCTCCCACAGCAGCGAGCAGTACTTC. Translated: CASSHSSEQYF. The genes are TRBV11-1 and TRBJ2-7; D unclear. The CDR3 totals 11 residues. The V gene's germline CDR1 is SGHAT and CDR2 FQDESV (reference sequence). V was clipped by 8 bases and J by 6 bases, with 11 bases between them. Filled out from reference TRBV11-1 and TRBJ2-7, the complete variable domain reads EAEVAQSPRYKITEKSQAVAFWCDPISGHATLYWYRQILGQGPELLVQFQDESVVDDSQLPKDRFSAERLKGVDSTLKIQPAELGDSAMYLCASSHSSEQYFGPGTRLTVT.